The present T cell receptor (beta chain) was sequenced within a study of CD4+ T cells in melanoma (dated by TCRdb to about 2022). Describing the broader study: Neoantigen-specific CD4+ T cells in human melanoma were investigated in the study. The paper's findings and limits, for the study overall: The report described a correlation between neoantigen-specific CD4+ T cells and the function of CD8+ T cells, macrophages and B cells. According to the report, neoantigen-specific CD4+ T cells in melanoma displayed diverse differentiation states.

Via the germline V gene, CDR1 is SGHTA and CDR2 FQGNSA. V loses 3 bases, J loses 9 bases, and the germline ends lie 12 bases apart. From the cysteine through the phenylalanine, the CDR3 covers 14 amino acids. Only the CDR3 DNA is retained, 42 bases long and in frame from the first base. This clone was observed a single time. The antigen it recognizes is unknown. No much larger clone is present one base from it, and per-base qualities are unavailable. Library construction relied on the immunoSEQ multiplex PCR assay. The clones in this table, taken by TCRdb from immuneACCESS, are in-frame only. Not every clone is retained; where verified, under half of the shortfall comes from an unresolved V gene, and the cause of the rest is unknown. The sample data list 18,000 or so clones, and 65% to 85% of these were observed just once. The ten largest clones take up 5.4% of the sample. The donors were melanoma patients.

The sample taken for sequencing was cells from a culture (not recorded whether cultured in vitro). The chain couples TRBV7-2 to TRBJ1-6; the D gene lacks a confident call. This sequence was found in a human donor with melanoma. The DNA sequence follows: TGTGCCAGCAGCTTTGATCGGGGTGTTTCACCCCTCCACTTT. Its product reads: CASSFDRGVSPLHF.